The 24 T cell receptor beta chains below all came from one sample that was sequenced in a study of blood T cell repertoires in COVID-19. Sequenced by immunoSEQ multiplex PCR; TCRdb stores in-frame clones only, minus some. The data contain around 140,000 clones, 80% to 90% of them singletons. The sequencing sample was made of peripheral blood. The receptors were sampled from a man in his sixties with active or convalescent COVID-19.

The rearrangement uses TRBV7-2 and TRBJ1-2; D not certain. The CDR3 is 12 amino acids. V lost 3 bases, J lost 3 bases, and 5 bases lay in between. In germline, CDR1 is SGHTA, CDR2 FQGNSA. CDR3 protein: CASSLADYGYTF. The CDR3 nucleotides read TGTGCCAGCAGCTTGGCAGACTATGGCTACACCTTC.

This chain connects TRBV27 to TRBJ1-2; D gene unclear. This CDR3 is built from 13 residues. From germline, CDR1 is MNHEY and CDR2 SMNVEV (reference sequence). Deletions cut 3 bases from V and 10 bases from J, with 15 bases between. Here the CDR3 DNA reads TGTGCCAGCAGTTTTGGGTGGGCCAGAAACTACACCTTC. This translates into CASSFGWARNYTF.

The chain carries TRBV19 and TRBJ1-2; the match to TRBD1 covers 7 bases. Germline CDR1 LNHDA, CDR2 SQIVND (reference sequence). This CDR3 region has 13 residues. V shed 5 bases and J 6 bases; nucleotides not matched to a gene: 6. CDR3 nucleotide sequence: TGTGCCAGTAGTTTCGACAGGGTGGATGGCTACACCTTC. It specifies CASSFDRVDGYTF.

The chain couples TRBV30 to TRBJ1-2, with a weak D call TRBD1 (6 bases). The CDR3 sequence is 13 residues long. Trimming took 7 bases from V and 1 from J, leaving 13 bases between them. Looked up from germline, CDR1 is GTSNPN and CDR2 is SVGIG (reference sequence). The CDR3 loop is CASSRDINYGYTF. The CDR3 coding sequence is TGTGCCTCCAGCCGGGACATTAACTATGGCTACACCTTC.

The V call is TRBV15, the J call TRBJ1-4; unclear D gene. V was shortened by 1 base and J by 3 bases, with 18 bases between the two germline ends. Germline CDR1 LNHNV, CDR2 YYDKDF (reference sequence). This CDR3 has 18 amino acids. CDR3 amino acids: CATSRGRHTKWANEKLFF. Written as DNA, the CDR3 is TGTGCCACCAGCAGAGGCAGACACACCAAATGGGCTAATGAAAAACTGTTTTTT.

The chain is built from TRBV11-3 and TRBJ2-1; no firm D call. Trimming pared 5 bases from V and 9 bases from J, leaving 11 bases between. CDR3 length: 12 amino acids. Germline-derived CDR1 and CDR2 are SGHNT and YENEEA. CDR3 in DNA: TGTGCCAGCAGCCACTCCCGCCCTGAGCAGTTCTTC. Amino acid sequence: CASSHSRPEQFF.

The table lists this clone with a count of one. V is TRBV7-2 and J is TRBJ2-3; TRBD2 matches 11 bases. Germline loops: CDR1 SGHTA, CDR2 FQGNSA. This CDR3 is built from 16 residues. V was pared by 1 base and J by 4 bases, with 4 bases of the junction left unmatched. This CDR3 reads CASSLGLAGMPDTQYF. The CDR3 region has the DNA TGTGCCAGCAGCTTAGGACTAGCGGGAATGCCAGATACGCAGTATTTT.

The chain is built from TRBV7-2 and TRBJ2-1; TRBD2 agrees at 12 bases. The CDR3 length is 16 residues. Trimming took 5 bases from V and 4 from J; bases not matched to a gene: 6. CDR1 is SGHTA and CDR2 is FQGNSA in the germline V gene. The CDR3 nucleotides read TGTGCCAGCAGCCCCGGACTAGCGGGAAGATACAATGAGCAGTTCTTC. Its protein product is CASSPGLAGRYNEQFF.

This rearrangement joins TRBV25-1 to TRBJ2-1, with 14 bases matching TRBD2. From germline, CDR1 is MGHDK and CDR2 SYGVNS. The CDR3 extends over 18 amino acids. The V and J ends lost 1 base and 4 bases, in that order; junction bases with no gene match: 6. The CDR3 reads CASSESETSGRAYNEQFF. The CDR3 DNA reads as TGTGCCAGCAGTGAATCAGAGACTAGCGGGAGGGCTTACAATGAGCAGTTCTTC.

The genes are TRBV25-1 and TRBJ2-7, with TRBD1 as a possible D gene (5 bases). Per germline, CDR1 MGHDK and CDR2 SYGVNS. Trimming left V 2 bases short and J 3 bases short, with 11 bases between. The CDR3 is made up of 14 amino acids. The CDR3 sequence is CASSEQGTFYEQYF. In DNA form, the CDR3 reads TGTGCCAGCAGTGAACAGGGTACGTTCTACGAGCAGTACTTC.

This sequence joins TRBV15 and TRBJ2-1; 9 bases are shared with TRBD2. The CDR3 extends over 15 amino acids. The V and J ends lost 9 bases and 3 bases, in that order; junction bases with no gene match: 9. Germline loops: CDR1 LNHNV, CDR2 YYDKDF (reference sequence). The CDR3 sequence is CATRGLAGNYNEQFF. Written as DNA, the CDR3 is TGTGCCACTAGGGGGCTAGCGGGGAACTACAATGAGCAGTTCTTC.

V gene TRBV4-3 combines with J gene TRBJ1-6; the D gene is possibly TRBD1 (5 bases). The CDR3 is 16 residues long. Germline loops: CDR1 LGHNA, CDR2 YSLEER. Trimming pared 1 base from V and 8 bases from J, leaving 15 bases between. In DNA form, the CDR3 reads TGCGCCAGCAGCCAAGGACAGATGAGCGTTGATTCACCCCTCCACTTT. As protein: CASSQGQMSVDSPLHF.

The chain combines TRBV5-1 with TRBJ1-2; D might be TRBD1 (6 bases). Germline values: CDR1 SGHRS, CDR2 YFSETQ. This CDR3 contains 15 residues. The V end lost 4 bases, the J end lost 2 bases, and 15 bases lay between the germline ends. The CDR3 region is CASSPRQDGNYGYTF. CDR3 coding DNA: TGCGCCAGCAGCCCCCGACAGGACGGCAACTATGGCTACACCTTC.

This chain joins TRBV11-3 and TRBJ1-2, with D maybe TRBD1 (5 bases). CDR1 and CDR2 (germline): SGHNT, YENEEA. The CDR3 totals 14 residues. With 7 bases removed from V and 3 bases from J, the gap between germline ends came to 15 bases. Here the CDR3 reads CASNTAGSDYGYTF. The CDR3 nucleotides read TGTGCCAGCAACACTGCAGGGTCGGACTATGGCTACACCTTC.

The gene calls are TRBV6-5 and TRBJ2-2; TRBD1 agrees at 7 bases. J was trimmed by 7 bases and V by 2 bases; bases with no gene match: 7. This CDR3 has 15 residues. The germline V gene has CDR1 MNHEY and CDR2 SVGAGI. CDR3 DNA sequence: TGTGCCAGCAGTTACCTGACAGGGAGCGGCGGGGAGCTGTTTTTT. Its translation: CASSYLTGSGGELFF.

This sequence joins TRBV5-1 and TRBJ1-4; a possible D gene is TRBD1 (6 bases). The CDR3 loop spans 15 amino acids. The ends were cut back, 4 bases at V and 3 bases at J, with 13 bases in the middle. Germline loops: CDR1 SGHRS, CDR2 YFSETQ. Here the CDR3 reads CASSSRGSANEKLFF. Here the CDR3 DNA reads TGCGCCAGCAGCAGCAGGGGTAGCGCTAATGAAAAACTGTTTTTT.

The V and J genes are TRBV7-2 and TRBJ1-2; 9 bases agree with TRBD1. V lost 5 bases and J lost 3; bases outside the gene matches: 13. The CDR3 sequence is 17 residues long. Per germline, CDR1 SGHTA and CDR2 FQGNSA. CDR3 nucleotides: TGTGCCAGCAGCACCAGGGACAGGGCCCTGAAGGACTATGGCTACACCTTC. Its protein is CASSTRDRALKDYGYTF.

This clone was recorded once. The CDR3 DNA is TGTGCCAGCAGCCAGGAGGGACTAGCGGGGTTGACCTCAGATACGCAGTATTTT. As protein: CASSQEGLAGLTSDTQYF. The V call is TRBV3-1 (or the pseudogene TRBV3-2), the J call TRBJ2-3; TRBD2 matches at 13 bases. Germline V gene sequence: CDR1 LGHDT, CDR2 YNNKEL (reference sequence). V lost 3 bases and J lost 4; bases outside the gene matches: 10. This CDR3 spans 18 amino acids.

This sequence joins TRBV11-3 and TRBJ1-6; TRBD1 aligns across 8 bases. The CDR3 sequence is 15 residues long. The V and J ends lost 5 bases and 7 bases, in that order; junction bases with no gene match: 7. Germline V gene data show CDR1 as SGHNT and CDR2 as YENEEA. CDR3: CASSRGTGENSPLHF. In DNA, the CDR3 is TGTGCCAGCAGCCGTGGGACAGGAGAAAATTCACCCCTCCACTTT.

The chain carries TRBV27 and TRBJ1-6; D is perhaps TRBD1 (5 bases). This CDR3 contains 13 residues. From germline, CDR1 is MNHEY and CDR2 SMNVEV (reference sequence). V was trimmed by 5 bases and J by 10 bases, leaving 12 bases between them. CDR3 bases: TGTGCCAGCAGTCTTGCAGGGCTCTCACCCCTCCACTTT. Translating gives CASSLAGLSPLHF.

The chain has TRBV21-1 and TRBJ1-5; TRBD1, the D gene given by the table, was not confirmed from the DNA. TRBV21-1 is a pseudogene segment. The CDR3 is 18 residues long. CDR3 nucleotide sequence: TGTGCCAGCAGCACGACAGGGGCGGTGAGTGGGGACAATCAGCCCCAGCATTTT. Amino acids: CASSTTGAVSGDNQPQHF.

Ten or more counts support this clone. The CDR3 reads CASSSTAAGEQYF. The CDR3 DNA reads as TGTGCCAGCAGTTCGACAGCTGCGGGGGAGCAGTACTTC. The V and J genes are TRBV27 and TRBJ2-7; a possible D gene is TRBD2 (6 bases). Trimming cost V 4 bases and J 7 bases, with 14 bases left between them. The CDR3 consists of 13 residues. The germline V gene encodes CDR1 MNHEY and CDR2 SMNVEV (reference sequence).

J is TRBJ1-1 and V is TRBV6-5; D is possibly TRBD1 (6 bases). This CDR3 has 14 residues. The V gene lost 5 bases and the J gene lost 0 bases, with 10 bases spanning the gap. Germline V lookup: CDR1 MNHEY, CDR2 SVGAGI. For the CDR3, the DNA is TGTGCCAGCAGTACCGGGGGGCTGAACACTGAAGCTTTCTTT. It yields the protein CASSTGGLNTEAFF.

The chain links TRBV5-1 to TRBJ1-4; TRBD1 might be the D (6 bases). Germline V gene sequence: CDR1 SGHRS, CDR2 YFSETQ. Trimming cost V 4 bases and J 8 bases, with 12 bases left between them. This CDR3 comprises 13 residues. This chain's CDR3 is CASSQQDSEKLFF. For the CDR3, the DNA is TGCGCCAGCAGCCAACAGGACAGCGAAAAACTGTTTTTT.